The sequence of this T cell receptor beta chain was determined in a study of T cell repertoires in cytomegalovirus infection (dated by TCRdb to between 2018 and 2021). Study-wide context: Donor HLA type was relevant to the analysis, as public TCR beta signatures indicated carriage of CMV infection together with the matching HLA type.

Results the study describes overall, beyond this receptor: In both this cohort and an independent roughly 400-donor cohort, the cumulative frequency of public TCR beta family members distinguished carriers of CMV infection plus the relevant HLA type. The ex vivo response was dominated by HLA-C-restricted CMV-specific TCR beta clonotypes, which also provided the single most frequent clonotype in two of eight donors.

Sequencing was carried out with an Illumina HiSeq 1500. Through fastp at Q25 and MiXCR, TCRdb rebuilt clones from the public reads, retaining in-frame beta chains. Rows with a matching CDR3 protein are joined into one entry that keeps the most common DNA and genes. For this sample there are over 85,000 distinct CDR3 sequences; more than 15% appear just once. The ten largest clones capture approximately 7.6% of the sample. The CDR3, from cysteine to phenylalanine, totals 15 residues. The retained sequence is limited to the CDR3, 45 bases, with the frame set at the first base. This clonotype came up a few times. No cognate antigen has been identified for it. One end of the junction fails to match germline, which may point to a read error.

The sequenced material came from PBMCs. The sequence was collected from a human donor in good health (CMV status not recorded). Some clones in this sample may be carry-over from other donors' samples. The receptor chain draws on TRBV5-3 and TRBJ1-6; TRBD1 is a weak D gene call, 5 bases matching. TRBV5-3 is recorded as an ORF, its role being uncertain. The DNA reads TGTGCCAGCAGCTTGGGTCAGGGTGTGGATTCACCCCTCCACTTT. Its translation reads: CASSLGQGVDSPLHF.